This T cell receptor (beta chain) was obtained from a study of tumor-infiltrating lymphocytes in oesophageal squamous cell carcinoma (dated by TCRdb to the mid-2010s). Library preparation used PCR. Reads for this sample came from an Illumina HiSeq 2000. TCRdb reran the public reads through fastp at Q25 and MiXCR, keeping productive beta chains. Every entry covers one CDR3 protein and lists the most common genes and DNA from its rows. This sample is represented by approximately 9,700 distinct CDR3 sequences; roughly three fifths of them were singletons. The ten largest clones represent about 34% of the sample. Details on this clonotype: Its specific antigen is unknown. No base quality values were provided; no much bigger clone lies one nucleotide off.

CDR1 and CDR2, per the germline V gene, are SGHVT and SQSDAQ. There are 14 amino acids in the CDR3, from cysteine to phenylalanine inclusive. Only CDR3 DNA is held: 42 bases, read in frame from base 1. This TCR was recovered from a male donor with esophageal squamous cell carcinoma. The sequencing input was esophageal tumor tissue. Here the chain combines TRBV7-4 and TRBJ2-7, with no confidently assigned D gene. The DNA end is a closer match to TRBJ2-5, so the J assignment may be wrong. The DNA is as follows: TGTGCCAGCAGCTTGGGCGGCTACCAAGAGACCCAGTACTTC. Translated, it gives CASSLGGYQETQYF.